The 21 T cell receptor beta chains in this list originate from one sample, sequenced in a study of T-cell memory formation after mild COVID-19. Each CDR3 protein is one row after TCRdb ran MiXCR on the 5' RACE reads. The data show under 250,000 distinct CDR3 sequences, roughly 10% seen once. Sequencing was done on a sample of PBMCs or a T cell subset sorted from them (not recorded which). The receptors derive from a man in his late teens or twenties who had mild COVID-19 (a few samples of this study predate the infection). Cell type and time point are not known.

CDR3 in DNA: TGCAGCGTTGGTAGGACAGGGAACACTGAAGCTTTCTTT. Translation gives CSVGRTGNTEAFF. The genes are TRBV29-1 and TRBJ1-1; TRBD1 matches at 7 bases. Trimming removed 4 bases from V and 1 base from J; junction bases left unmatched: 3. Germline V CDR1 and CDR2: SQVTM, ANQGSEA. CDR3 size: 13 residues.

This clonotype was counted a few times. V gene TRBV24-1 combines with J gene TRBJ2-1; 8 nucleotides line up with TRBD2. Germline V gene sequence: CDR1 KGHDR, CDR2 SFDVKD. The CDR3 contains 17 residues. V lost 3 bases to trimming and J lost 0 bases; unmatched junction nucleotides: 6. CDR3 in DNA: TGTGCCACCAGTGATCCCAGCGGGGGAAACTCCTACAATGAGCAGTTCTTC. Translating it yields CATSDPSGGNSYNEQFF.

In its sample, this clonotype was seen many times. The V gene is TRBV21-1, the J gene TRBJ2-5. TRBV21-1 has pseudogene status. The CDR3 extends over 12 amino acids. The chain's CDR3 is CASSKGRPTQYF. The CDR3, as DNA: TGTGCCAGCAGCAAAGGACGGCCGACCCAGTACTTC.

This clonotype was seen once. The chain combines TRBV4-3 with TRBJ1-4; D is ambiguous. The germline gives CDR1 LGHNA, CDR2 YSLEER. The CDR3 loop spans 16 amino acids. V was pared by 1 base and J by 2 bases, with 11 bases between. CDR3 in DNA: TGCGCCAGCAGCCAAGCGGCGGGGTTGACTAATGAAAAACTGTTTTTT. The encoded protein is CASSQAAGLTNEKLFF.

This rearrangement joins TRBV6-2 or TRBV6-3 to TRBJ2-7; perhaps TRBD2 as D (6 bases). Trimming took off 6 bases at V and 3 bases at J, with 12 bases between the two ends. The CDR3 is made up of 13 amino acids. CDR1 MNHEY and CDR2 SVGEGT come from the germline V gene. The CDR3 is CASRGLGSYEQYV. CDR3 DNA: TGTGCCAGCAGAGGACTCGGGAGCTACGAGCAGTACGTC.

The sample holds many counts of this clonotype. The chain links TRBV7-2 to TRBJ2-3; 11 bases agree with TRBD2. J lost 6 bases, V lost 5 bases, and 4 bases had no gene match. Germline V CDR1 and CDR2: SGHTA, FQGNSA. The CDR3 is 14 amino acids. The CDR3 DNA reads TGTGCCAGCAGCGCAACTAGCGGGGGTGATACGCAGTATTTT. This translates into CASSATSGGDTQYF.

The chain has TRBV27 and TRBJ2-7; possibly TRBD1 for D (5 bases). CDR3 length: 15 residues. CDR1 is MNHEY, CDR2 SMNVEV, per germline (reference sequence). With 5 bases removed from V and 3 bases from J, the gap between germline ends came to 17 bases. The CDR3 nucleotides read TGTGCCAGCAGTCTTCTAGGCAGGGAATTCTACGAGCAGTACTTC. Translated, it gives CASSLLGREFYEQYF.

This chain uses TRBV4-1 with TRBJ2-6, with TRBD1 identical over 7 bases. CDR3 length: 17 residues. After removal of 1 base from V and 0 bases from J, the junction contained 3 bases not matched to a gene. Germline CDR1 MGHRA, CDR2 YSYEKL. The CDR3 nucleotides are TGCGCCAGCAGCCAAGGACAGGGACACTCTGGGGCCAACGTCCTGACTTTC. Residues: CASSQGQGHSGANVLTF.

The genes are TRBV5-1 and TRBJ1-4; 9 bases are shared with TRBD1. The CDR3 is 16 residues long. The V gene end was trimmed by 2 bases and the J gene end by 1 base; junction bases not matched to a gene: 3. Germline CDR1 SGHRS, CDR2 YFSETQ. CDR3 sequence: CASSLLTGGTNEKLFF. In nucleotides, the CDR3 is TGCGCCAGCAGCTTATTGACAGGGGGAACTAATGAAAAACTGTTTTTT.

This clonotype was counted a few times. The rearrangement joins TRBV18 to TRBJ1-5; 9 bases are a match to TRBD1. Germline V gives CDR1 KGHSH, CDR2 LQKENI. Trimming at V came to 6 bases and at J to 7 bases, leaving 7 bases not matched to a gene. The CDR3 totals 14 residues. Written as DNA, the CDR3 is TGTGCCAGCTCTGTAACAGGGGGCGTCCAGCCCCAGCATTTT. Translating it yields CASSVTGGVQPQHF.

In its sample, this clonotype was seen a few times. The chain recombines TRBV4-1 with TRBJ1-2, with D possibly matching TRBD1 (5 bases). Per the germline V gene, CDR1 is MGHRA and CDR2 is YSYEKL. This CDR3 comprises 15 residues. V was trimmed by 4 bases and J by 8 bases, leaving 20 bases between them. CDR3 DNA sequence: TGCGCCAGCAGCCTCGGGGGGGGACGACCCCCGGGCTACACCTTC. Translating gives CASSLGGGRPPGYTF.

This clonotype appeared a few times. The chain combines TRBV12-3 or TRBV12-4 with TRBJ2-7, with TRBD2 identical over 9 bases. V shed 4 bases and J 1 base; nucleotides not matched to a gene: 5. The CDR3 has 15 amino acids. In nucleotides, the CDR3 is TGTGCCAGCAGTTGGACGACTAGCGGTTCCTACGAGCAGTACTTC. Amino acids: CASSWTTSGSYEQYF.

This clonotype was seen a handful of times. This chain uses TRBV7-9 with TRBJ2-5, with unresolved D. The germline gives CDR1 SEHNR, CDR2 FQNEAQ (reference sequence). There are 15 residues in the CDR3. V shed 5 bases and J shed 0 bases, with 13 bases lying between them. The CDR3 DNA follows: TGTGCCAGCAGCCCACGGACCGCGTACCAAGAGACCCAGTACTTC. This translates into CASSPRTAYQETQYF.

This clonotype has a handful of counts. The chain couples TRBV5-1 to TRBJ2-5, with D perhaps assigned TRBD1 or TRBD2 (6 bases each). Germline loops: CDR1 SGHRS, CDR2 YFSETQ. The CDR3 is 15 residues long. The V end lost 0 bases, the J end lost 5 bases, and 14 bases lay between the germline ends. In DNA form, the CDR3 reads TGCGCCAGCAGCTTGGCCGTAGGGGGAGGTGAGACCCAGTACTTC. Its protein is CASSLAVGGGETQYF.

This chain joins TRBV3-1 and TRBJ1-6; D might be TRBD1 (5 bases). The CDR3 covers 16 residues. The V end was cut by 1 base, the J end by 10 bases, with 17 bases between. In germline, CDR1 is LGHDT, CDR2 YNNKEL (reference sequence). This CDR3 is CASSQGTSQGQSPLHF. The CDR3 bases are TGTGCCAGCAGCCAAGGGACAAGCCAGGGTCAGTCACCCCTCCACTTT.

In this sample, this clonotype turned up many times. The gene calls are TRBV24-1 and TRBJ2-3; unclear D gene. From germline, CDR1 is KGHDR and CDR2 SFDVKD. V lost 11 bases, J lost 8 bases, and 7 bases lay in between. The CDR3 is made up of 9 amino acids. The CDR3 DNA follows: TGTGCCAACCAAGGTACGCAGTATTTT. Its protein product is CANQGTQYF.

This clonotype occurred many times. The V and J genes are TRBV5-6 and TRBJ1-1; D unresolved. The CDR3 consists of 11 residues. Germline-derived CDR1 and CDR2 are SGHDT and YYEEEE. V was trimmed by 5 bases and J by 7 bases, leaving 9 bases between them. The CDR3 loop is CASRRVGEAFF. The CDR3 nucleotides are TGTGCCAGCAGACGCGTTGGTGAAGCTTTCTTT.

This clonotype was picked up a small number of times. This rearrangement joins TRBV6-5 to TRBJ2-3, with 7 nucleotides matching TRBD2. Germline V gene lookup returns CDR1 MNHEY and CDR2 SVGAGI. CDR3 size: 16 residues. V dropped 0 bases and J dropped 5; count of bases not matched to a gene: 8. DNA for the CDR3: TGTGCCAGCAGTTACTCCTCTGGGCGGGGGTTAGATACGCAGTATTTT. It specifies CASSYSSGRGLDTQYF.

This clonotype was detected a few times. The chain combines TRBV6-2 or TRBV6-3 with TRBJ2-4; D not resolved. Germline loops: CDR1 MNHEY, CDR2 SVGEGT. This CDR3 region has 11 residues. V dropped 0 bases and J dropped 15 bases, with 9 bases sitting between them. DNA of the CDR3: TGTGCCAGCAGTTACTCGGGGTCACTGTACTTC. Protein product: CASSYSGSLYF.

J is TRBJ2-4 and V is TRBV4-3; D is unclear. V was trimmed by 2 bases and J by 6 bases, leaving 11 bases between them. The CDR3 has 14 residues. From germline, CDR1 is LGHNA and CDR2 YSLEER. CDR3 amino acids: CASSQTAAGNIQYF. Here the CDR3 DNA reads TGCGCCAGCAGCCAAACAGCAGCAGGAAACATTCAGTACTTC.

The chain combines TRBV3-1 with TRBJ2-7, with 9 bases matching TRBD1. This CDR3 has 16 amino acids. CDR1 LGHDT and CDR2 YNNKEL come from the germline V gene (reference sequence). J lost 3 bases, V lost 1 base, and 7 bases had no gene match. The CDR3 region is CASSQGGTGRFYEQYF. Written as DNA, the CDR3 is TGTGCCAGCAGCCAAGGAGGGACAGGGCGTTTCTACGAGCAGTACTTC.